This note documents a single T cell receptor beta chain sequence. Its antigen is unidentified. This sample is part of a study of cytomegalovirus exposure and HLA in healthy donors. Libraries were prepared by immunoSEQ multiplex PCR; TCRdb keeps only in-frame clonotypes and omits some of them. The table includes roughly 75,000 clones, 94% detected once. Notes on the study in general: Per published reports, the classifier diagnosed cytomegalovirus status with high specificity and sensitivity.

Trimming cost V 4 bases and J 5 bases; bases outside gene matches: 9. This CDR3 has 16 amino acids. Germline CDR1 reads SGHRS; CDR2 reads YFSETQ. The source material was PBMCs. This TCR was sampled from a woman aged 18 to 35 in good health and CMV-seronegative. The rearrangement joins TRBV5-1 to TRBJ2-2, with 9 bases fitting TRBD2. In nucleotides, the CDR3 is TGCGCCAGCAGCGACCTTAGCGGGAGTGCGACCGGGGAGCTGTTTTTT. It specifies CASSDLSGSATGELFF.